These 32 T cell receptor beta chains came from one sample sequenced in a study of T cell responses to AZD1222 COVID-19 vaccine. Measured with immunoSEQ multiplex PCR; TCRdb has only the in-frame clones, and not every one. The repertoire holds about 150,000 clones, with 90% to 95% as singletons. The sequenced sample was peripheral blood, obtained on day 0 of AZD1222 vaccination. These receptors were taken from an adult in good health.

The CDR3: CASSPAIAAYNEQFF. CDR3 in DNA: TGTGCCAGCAGCCCCGCTATAGCGGCGTACAATGAGCAGTTCTTC. V and J are TRBV27 and TRBJ2-1; D possibly corresponds to TRBD2 (6 bases). The V gene lost 6 bases and the J gene lost 4 bases, with 16 bases spanning the gap. Germline V gene sequence: CDR1 MNHEY, CDR2 SMNVEV (reference sequence). The CDR3 extends over 15 amino acids.

The rearrangement uses TRBV5-1 and TRBJ2-1; maybe TRBD2 (6 bases). CDR1 is SGHRS, CDR2 YFSETQ, per germline. This CDR3 has 17 residues. Trimming cost V 0 bases and J 4 bases, with 17 bases left between them. Here the CDR3 reads CASSLEGMPSAYNEQFF. The CDR3, as DNA: TGCGCCAGCAGCTTGGAGGGCATGCCTAGCGCTTACAATGAGCAGTTCTTC.

This clone appeared a single time. The CDR3 DNA is TGTGCCAGCGCTACAAGATCCCCAGCCTACAATGAGCAGTTCTTC. As protein: CASATRSPAYNEQFF. The chain recombines TRBV19 with TRBJ2-1; unclear D gene. There are 15 residues in the CDR3. Trimming took off 9 bases at V and 2 bases at J, with 17 bases between the two ends. Looked up from germline, CDR1 is LNHDA and CDR2 is SQIVND (reference sequence).

The gene calls are TRBV7-3 and TRBJ2-1, with D perhaps matching TRBD1 (6 bases). V gave up 2 bases and J gave up 5 bases, with 10 bases separating them. The germline gives CDR1 SGHTA, CDR2 FQGTGA. This CDR3 contains 14 residues. CDR3 nucleotide sequence: TGTGCCAGCAGCTTACAGGGGAGACACAATGAGCAGTTCTTC. Its protein is CASSLQGRHNEQFF. The full variable domain, completed using reference TRBV7-3 and TRBJ2-1, is GAGVSQTPSNKVTEKGKYVELRCDPISGHTALYWYRQSLGQGPEFLIYFQGTGAADDSGLPNDRFFAVRPEGSVSTLKIQRTERGDSAVYLCASSLQGRHNEQFFGPGTRLTVL.

The J gene is TRBJ2-2, the V gene TRBV27; tentatively, D is TRBD2 (6 bases). Trimming pared 3 bases from V and 5 bases from J, leaving 7 bases between. The CDR3 has 13 residues. The V gene's germline CDR1 is MNHEY and CDR2 SMNVEV (reference sequence). The CDR3 DNA sequence: TGTGCCAGCAGTTTTGGGAGGACCGGGGAGCTGTTTTTT. Translated: CASSFGRTGELFF.

This chain links TRBV14 with TRBJ2-6; D is perhaps TRBD1 (6 bases). The ends were cut back, 5 bases at V and 1 base at J, with 9 bases in the middle. This CDR3 region has 15 residues. The germline gives CDR1 SGHDN, CDR2 FVKESK. In DNA, the CDR3 is TGTGCCAGCAGCTTACAGGGTTCTGGGGCCAACGTCCTGACTTTC. Translation gives CASSLQGSGANVLTF.

CDR3 protein: CASGDRAYEQYF. The CDR3 DNA reads TGTGCCAGCGGGGACAGGGCCTACGAGCAGTACTTC. This chain joins TRBV3-1 (or the pseudogene TRBV3-2) and TRBJ2-7, with 9 bases identical to TRBD1. The germline gives CDR1 LGHDT, CDR2 YNNKEL (reference sequence). The CDR3 spans 12 residues. V lost 8 bases, J lost 2 bases, and 1 base stayed unmatched.

The genes are TRBV7-8 and TRBJ2-3; 9 bases map to TRBD1. Germline V gene lookup returns CDR1 SGHVS and CDR2 FQNEAQ. The CDR3 contains 14 residues. With 4 bases clipped from V and 4 bases from J, the junction kept 3 bases outside the gene matches. The CDR3 bases are TGTGCCAGCAGCTGGGACAGGGCAGCAGATACGCAGTATTTT. It translates to CASSWDRAADTQYF.

This chain connects TRBV19 to TRBJ1-2; 7 bases line up with TRBD1. The V and J ends lost 7 bases and 2 bases, in that order; junction bases with no gene match: 10. The CDR3 runs to 15 residues. The germline V gene has CDR1 LNHDA and CDR2 SQIVND (reference sequence). CDR3 in DNA: TGTGCCAGTACCCCGCGGACAGGAGCGAACTATGGCTACACCTTC. Its translation is CASTPRTGANYGYTF.

The genes are TRBV5-1 and TRBJ2-1; TRBD1 agrees at 7 bases. Looked up from germline, CDR1 is SGHRS and CDR2 is YFSETQ. Trimming took 4 bases from V and 5 from J; bases not matched to a gene: 6. The CDR3 runs 14 residues. The CDR3 region has the DNA TGCGCCAGCAGCGTCGGGACAGCGAACAATGAGCAGTTCTTC. Translation: CASSVGTANNEQFF.

The V and J genes are TRBV2 and TRBJ1-2; 10 bases are shared with TRBD1. After removal of 9 bases from V and 5 bases from J, the junction contained 3 bases not matched to a gene. Germline values: CDR1 SNHLY, CDR2 FYNNEI. The CDR3 has 12 amino acids. CDR3 protein: CARTGGFYGYTF. In DNA, the CDR3 is TGTGCCAGGACAGGGGGCTTTTATGGCTACACCTTC.

The chain carries TRBV9 and TRBJ2-1, with D perhaps matching TRBD2 (6 bases). The CDR3 spans 14 residues. Trimming took 6 bases from V and 1 from J, leaving 11 bases between them. Germline V CDR1 and CDR2: SGDLS, YYNGEE. The chain's CDR3 is CASTAGRSYNEQFF. CDR3 nucleotides: TGTGCCAGCACGGCGGGAAGGTCCTACAATGAGCAGTTCTTC.

The gene calls are TRBV19 and TRBJ2-1, with D possibly called TRBD1 or TRBD2 (5 bases each). CDR3 length: 14 amino acids. Germline V gene lookup returns CDR1 LNHDA and CDR2 SQIVND (reference sequence). Trimming left V 5 bases short and J 4 bases short, with 12 bases between. CDR3 nucleotide sequence: TGTGCCAGTAGTCCTGAGGGGATATACAATGAGCAGTTCTTC. Translation gives CASSPEGIYNEQFF.

This clone was seen just once. The V call is TRBV28, the J call TRBJ1-3; D is ambiguous. CDR3 size: 15 residues. Germline lookup yields CDR1 MDHEN and CDR2 SYDVKM. Trimming cost V 5 bases and J 9 bases, with 20 bases left between them. The CDR3: CASSLRALDEGTIYF. As DNA, the CDR3 is TGTGCCAGCAGTCTCCGGGCCCTGGACGAGGGCACCATATATTTT.

The rearrangement joins TRBV29-1 to TRBJ2-7; D may be TRBD1 (6 bases). V lost 5 bases and J lost 2, with 10 bases in between. The CDR3 loop spans 12 amino acids. CDR1 SQVTM and CDR2 ANQGSEA come from the germline V gene. The CDR3 loop is CSVLRDTYEQYF. The CDR3 region has the DNA TGCAGCGTTTTAAGGGACACCTACGAGCAGTACTTC.

The chain links TRBV5-1 to TRBJ2-2; 9 bases match TRBD1. The CDR3 extends over 17 amino acids. Per germline, CDR1 SGHRS and CDR2 YFSETQ. V shed 4 bases, J shed 0 bases, and the junction held 7 bases outside the gene matches. The CDR3 DNA reads as TGCGCCAGCAGCCCCAACACAGGGGGCTCGAACACCGGGGAGCTGTTTTTT. This encodes CASSPNTGGSNTGELFF.

The V call is TRBV7-9, the J call TRBJ1-5, with 8 bases aligning to TRBD1. The germline gives CDR1 SEHNR, CDR2 FQNEAQ (reference sequence). The CDR3 spans 14 residues. After removal of 6 bases from V and 7 bases from J, the junction contained 8 bases not matched to a gene. CDR3 amino acids: CASSRGQVGQPQHF. CDR3 coding DNA: TGTGCCAGCAGTAGGGGACAGGTCGGACAGCCCCAGCATTTT.

V usage is TRBV7-2 and J usage is TRBJ2-3, with D possibly TRBD2 on 5 matching bases. V was clipped by 8 bases and J by 11 bases, with 8 bases between them. The CDR3 sequence is 9 residues long. Germline V gives CDR1 SGHTA, CDR2 FQGNSA. The CDR3 coding sequence is TGTGCCAGCGGTCGGGGGCAGTATTTT. This gives the protein CASGRGQYF.

V usage is TRBV6-5 and J usage is TRBJ2-7, with a possible D match to TRBD1 (5 bases). Germline V gives CDR1 MNHEY, CDR2 SVGAGI. The germline V and J ends were trimmed by 2 bases and 4 bases, with 9 bases remaining between them. The CDR3 runs to 13 residues. The CDR3 sequence: CASSYVPGYEQYF. CDR3 in DNA: TGTGCCAGCAGTTACGTCCCAGGGTACGAGCAGTACTTC.

The rearrangement uses TRBV6-5 and TRBJ1-4; maybe TRBD1 (6 bases). Germline CDR1 MNHEY, CDR2 SVGAGI. The V and J ends lost 5 bases and 4 bases respectively, with 11 bases between them. CDR3 length: 14 residues. For the CDR3, the DNA is TGTGCCAGCAGTAAACAGGGAGTTAATGAAAAACTGTTTTTT. Amino acids: CASSKQGVNEKLFF.

The CDR3 region is CASSPGVREKLFF. Written as DNA, the CDR3 is TGTGCCAGCAGCCCCGGGGTGCGTGAAAAACTGTTTTTT. The chain recombines TRBV11-1 with TRBJ1-4; D not certain. The V end was cut by 5 bases, the J end by 7 bases, with 11 bases between. The CDR3 covers 13 residues. Per germline, CDR1 SGHAT and CDR2 FQDESV (reference sequence).

This rearrangement joins TRBV19 to TRBJ1-1; perhaps TRBD1 as D (6 bases). Trimming took off 3 bases at V and 1 base at J, with 12 bases between the two ends. CDR1 LNHDA and CDR2 SQIVND come from the germline V gene (reference sequence). The CDR3 is 15 amino acids. CDR3 nucleotide sequence: TGTGCCAGTAGTATTCCGGGGGCGAAGAACACTGAAGCTTTCTTT. Translation: CASSIPGAKNTEAFF.

V gene TRBV29-1 combines with J gene TRBJ1-2; D gene ambiguous. Deletions cut 5 bases from V and 4 bases from J, with 8 bases between. The CDR3 is 11 amino acids. Germline CDR1 reads SQVTM; CDR2 reads ANQGSEA. CDR3 amino acids: CSVSVTYGYTF. The CDR3, as DNA: TGCAGCGTTTCAGTGACCTATGGCTACACCTTC.

The chain couples TRBV19 to TRBJ1-5; D unresolved. The CDR3 is 14 amino acids. With 2 bases removed from V and 1 base from J, the gap between germline ends came to 6 bases. CDR1 is LNHDA, CDR2 SQIVND, per germline (reference sequence). As DNA, the CDR3 is TGTGCCAGTAGTATACTCCCAAGCAATCAGCCCCAGCATTTT. Amino acids: CASSILPSNQPQHF.

The chain employs TRBV19 and TRBJ1-5; 7 positions match TRBD1. CDR3 length: 14 amino acids. Looked up from germline, CDR1 is LNHDA and CDR2 is SQIVND (reference sequence). The V and J ends lost 7 bases and 6 bases, in that order; junction bases with no gene match: 9. The CDR3 nucleotides read TGTGCCAGTACTTACAGACAGGGCGCTCAGCCCCAGCATTTT. The encoded protein is CASTYRQGAQPQHF. The variable domain in full, with the rest retrieved from reference TRBV19 and TRBJ1-5, is DGGITQSPKYLFRKEGQNVTLSCEQNLNHDAMYWYRQDPGQGLRLIYYSQIVNDFQKGDIAEGYSVSREKKESFPLTVTSAQKNPTAFYLCASTYRQGAQPQHFGDGTRLSIL.

This chain joins TRBV19 and TRBJ2-5, with D perhaps TRBD1 (6 bases). This CDR3 comprises 13 residues. CDR1 is LNHDA and CDR2 is SQIVND in the germline V gene (reference sequence). The germline V and J ends were trimmed by 3 bases and 3 bases, with 8 bases remaining between them. The CDR3 nucleotides are TGTGCCAGTAGTATCTACAGGGAAGAGACCCAGTACTTC. Encoded protein: CASSIYREETQYF.

The V call is TRBV6-5, the J call TRBJ1-4; no reliable D call. The ends were cut back, 0 bases at V and 0 bases at J, with 2 bases in the middle. Germline lookup yields CDR1 MNHEY and CDR2 SVGAGI. The CDR3 contains 14 residues. The CDR3 coding sequence is TGTGCCAGCAGTTACTCCGCAACTAATGAAAAACTGTTTTTT. It is translated as CASSYSATNEKLFF.

The chain carries TRBV7-9 and TRBJ1-2, with TRBD1 matching over 8 bases. Germline V lookup: CDR1 SEHNR, CDR2 FQNEAQ (reference sequence). The CDR3 extends over 14 amino acids. J was trimmed by 8 bases and V by 6 bases; bases with no gene match: 11. In DNA form, the CDR3 reads TGTGCCAGCAGTTATTCTGACAGGGGAGAAGGCTACACCTTC. Translating gives CASSYSDRGEGYTF.

This sequence joins TRBV29-1 and TRBJ2-1; D possibly corresponds to TRBD2 (6 bases). V shed 6 bases and J shed 2 bases, with 11 bases lying between them. CDR1 is SQVTM, CDR2 ANQGSEA, per germline. The CDR3 extends over 13 amino acids. The CDR3 here is CSVRESTYNEQFF. The CDR3 DNA follows: TGCAGCGTACGGGAGTCCACCTACAATGAGCAGTTCTTC.

The rearrangement joins TRBV28 to TRBJ1-1, with 12 bases aligning to TRBD1. The ends lost 5 bases at V and 5 bases at J; junction bases unmatched: 6. The CDR3 runs to 15 residues. The V gene's germline CDR1 is MDHEN and CDR2 SYDVKM. CDR3 sequence reads: CASSVGQGARTEAFF. Here the CDR3 DNA reads TGTGCCAGCAGTGTGGGACAGGGGGCAAGGACTGAAGCTTTCTTT.

The chain uses TRBV29-1 and TRBJ1-2; perhaps TRBD1 as D (6 bases). V lost 7 bases, J lost 2 bases, and 8 bases lay in between. The V gene's germline CDR1 is SQVTM and CDR2 ANQGSEA. The CDR3 spans 11 residues. CDR3 sequence reads: CSGGGNYGYTF. Written as DNA, the CDR3 is TGCAGCGGAGGGGGAAACTATGGCTACACCTTC.

The gene calls are TRBV19 and TRBJ2-7, with unresolved D. The CDR3 contains 13 residues. Germline lookup yields CDR1 LNHDA and CDR2 SQIVND (reference sequence). Trimming pared 3 bases from V and 3 bases from J, leaving 9 bases between. DNA of the CDR3: TGTGCCAGTAGTATGGACGGAAACTACGAGCAGTACTTC. It specifies CASSMDGNYEQYF.